This T cell receptor beta chain is drawn from a study of cytomegalovirus exposure and HLA in healthy donors. The study's findings and limits: By a later analysis, the bulk of CMV-associated TCR beta chains appeared HLA-restricted.

On this clone: Its antigen is undetermined.

The PCR was carried out with 60 Vbeta primers and 13 Jbeta primers. Only in-frame clones appear in the TCRdb table, and some are missing; sequencing was by immunoSEQ multiplex PCR. The sample consists of 140,000 to 150,000 clones, more than 75% of them appearing once. The CDR3 has 15 amino acids. V trimming: 2 bases; J trimming: 3 bases; junction bases outside the gene matches: 7. Germline V gene lookup returns CDR1 GTSNPN and CDR2 SVGIG (reference sequence). Sequenced material: PBMCs. This receptor was identified in a man in his forties in good health and CMV-seronegative. The chain employs TRBV30 and TRBJ1-5, with 7 bases matching TRBD1. CDR3 coding DNA: TGTGCCTGGAGTCCGGGACAGATTATCAATCAGCCCCAGCATTTT. Translated: CAWSPGQIINQPQHF. The full variable domain, its missing parts supplied by reference TRBV30 and TRBJ1-5, is SQTIHQWPATLVQPVGSPLSLECTVEGTSNPNLYWYRQAAGRGLQLLFYSVGIGQISSEVPQNLSASRPQDRQFILSSKKLLLSDSGFYLCAWSPGQIINQPQHFGDGTRLSIL.